One sample yielded the 2 T cell receptor beta chains listed below, sequenced in a study of T cells in Graves' hyperthyroidism and ophthalmopathy. Amplification yielded TCR beta CDR3 regions, with RNA transcripts as the source. Researchers ran a first-round RT-PCR on the TCR CDR3 using the HTBI primer set. TCRdb reprocessed the multiplex PCR reads with MiXCR, giving one entry per CDR3 protein. The sample has a few hundred thousand distinct CDR3 sequences, approximately 14% seen once. Sample: blood. Source of these receptors: a woman between 18 and 29 years old with Graves' hyperthyroidism that later progressed to Graves' ophthalmopathy.

The table lists this clonotype with many counts. This chain links TRBV6-1 with TRBJ1-5, with TRBD1 as a possible D gene (5 bases). CDR3 length equals 15 residues. Per the germline V gene, CDR1 is MNHNS and CDR2 is SASEGT. Trimming took 3 bases from V and 0 from J, leaving 9 bases between them. The CDR3 nucleotides read TGTGCCAGCAGTGACATACAGGCTAGCAATCAGCCCCAGCATTTT. Residues: CASSDIQASNQPQHF.

This clonotype was counted many times. The genes are TRBV7-9 and TRBJ1-5; no clear D. V lost 0 bases, J lost 11 bases, and 11 bases lay in between. This CDR3 has 13 amino acids. The germline gives CDR1 SEHNR, CDR2 FQNEAQ (reference sequence). CDR3 nucleotide sequence: TGTGCCAGCAGCTTAGCCCCCCATTTAGCCCAGCATTTT. Its translation: CASSLAPHLAQHF.